These T cell receptor beta chains were read from a single sample in a study of blood T cell repertoires in COVID-19. Using immunoSEQ multiplex PCR, the repertoire was profiled, and TCRdb retains in-frame clones only, with some absent. The table has a few hundred thousand clones, approximately 90% seen once. Sequences were obtained from PBMCs or T cells enriched from blood (not recorded which). These receptors were obtained from a woman in her thirties or forties who had been exposed to COVID-19. Both conserved end residues are part of each CDR3. Expanded clones get a size class; other rows say once, few or many, or leave the size out.

V gene: TRBV5-6
J gene: TRBJ1-2
clone size: .
CDR3 protein: CASSLEGGGYGYTF

V gene: TRBV10-1
J gene: TRBJ1-1
clone size: .
CDR3 protein: CASSESRNTEAFF

V gene: TRBV5-1
J gene: TRBJ1-2
clone size: .
CDR3 protein: CASSEQGNGYTF

V gene: TRBV10-3
J gene: TRBJ1-2
clone size: .
CDR3 protein: CAISEAGDNPNYGYTF

V gene: TRBV18
J gene: TRBJ2-3
clone size: .
CDR3 protein: CASSPQGGGATDTQYF

V gene: TRBV10-3
J gene: TRBJ2-1
clone size: .
CDR3 protein: CAISESSSQGEQFF

V gene: TRBV20-1
J gene: TRBJ1-6
clone size: .
CDR3 protein: CSASWGDRTPLHF

V gene: TRBV5-6
J gene: TRBJ2-7
clone size: .
CDR3 protein: CASSLSGRYSYEQYF

V gene: TRBV5-1
J gene: TRBJ1-3
clone size: .
CDR3 protein: CASSMTASGNTIYF

V gene: TRBV7-8
J gene: TRBJ1-5
clone size: .
CDR3 protein: CASSLATGINQPQHF

V gene: TRBV6-5
J gene: TRBJ1-2
clone size: .
CDR3 protein: CASSYSGEIIYGYTF

V gene: TRBV5-1
J gene: TRBJ1-5
clone size: .
CDR3 protein: CASSPTGDQPQHF

V gene: TRBV27
J gene: TRBJ2-1
clone size: few
CDR3 protein: CASSPRVGLAGEQFF

V gene: TRBV12-5
J gene: TRBJ1-1
clone size: .
CDR3 protein: CASGPGQGFLNTEAFF

V gene: TRBV10-3
J gene: TRBJ1-2
clone size: .
CDR3 protein: CAISSLDSHSNYGYTF

V gene: TRBV27
J gene: TRBJ1-5
clone size: .
CDR3 protein: CASSTTGTGSGQPQHF

V gene: TRBV3-1/TRBV3-2
J gene: TRBJ1-1
clone size: .
CDR3 protein: CASSQEVGEAFF

V gene: TRBV7-9
J gene: TRBJ1-4
clone size: .
CDR3 protein: CASSLKGREKLFF

V gene: TRBV6-2/TRBV6-3
J gene: TRBJ1-3
clone size: few
CDR3 protein: CASSRGQTVSGNTIYF

V gene: TRBV7-3
J gene: TRBJ1-2
clone size: .
CDR3 protein: CASSSTGTGGASGSSGQYGYTF

V gene: TRBV30
J gene: TRBJ1-2
clone size: .
CDR3 protein: CAWRRKGQTYGYTF

V gene: TRBV7-2
J gene: TRBJ1-2
clone size: once
CDR3 protein: CASSLGASAHTF

V gene: TRBV5-6
J gene: TRBJ1-1
clone size: .
CDR3 protein: CASSLLWTGENTEAFF

V gene: TRBV2
J gene: TRBJ2-1
clone size: .
CDR3 protein: CASWTSGGPYNEQFF

V gene: TRBV10-1
J gene: TRBJ1-2
clone size: .
CDR3 protein: CASSTGPYGYTF

V gene: TRBV19
J gene: TRBJ1-1
clone size: .
CDR3 protein: CASSIDLYSRTEAFF

V gene: TRBV19
J gene: TRBJ1-6
clone size: .
CDR3 protein: CASSSQPQVPRSPLHF

V gene: TRBV6-5
J gene: TRBJ2-5
clone size: .
CDR3 protein: CASSWGQGAGETQYF

V gene: TRBV7-9
J gene: TRBJ1-1
clone size: .
CDR3 protein: CASSSRGGHQEGTEAFF